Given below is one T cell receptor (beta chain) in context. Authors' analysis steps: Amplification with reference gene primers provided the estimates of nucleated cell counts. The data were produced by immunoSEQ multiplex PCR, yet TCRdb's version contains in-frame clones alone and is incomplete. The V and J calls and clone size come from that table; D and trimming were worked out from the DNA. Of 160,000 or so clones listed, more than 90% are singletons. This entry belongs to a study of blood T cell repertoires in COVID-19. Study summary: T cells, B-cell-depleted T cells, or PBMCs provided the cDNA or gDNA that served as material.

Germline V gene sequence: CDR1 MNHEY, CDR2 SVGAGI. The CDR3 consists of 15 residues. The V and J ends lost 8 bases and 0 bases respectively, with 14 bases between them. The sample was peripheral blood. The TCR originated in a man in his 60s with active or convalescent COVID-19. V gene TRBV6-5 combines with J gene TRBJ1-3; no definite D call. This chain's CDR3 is CASEPVPNSGNTIYF. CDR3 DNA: TGTGCCAGCGAACCGGTGCCAAACTCTGGAAACACCATATATTTT.